Following are 16 T cell receptor beta chains from one sample sequenced in a study of graft-versus-host responses after intestinal transplantation. Antigen specificity for these receptors is unknown. Libraries were prepared by immunoSEQ multiplex PCR; TCRdb keeps only in-frame clonotypes and omits some of them. The sample consists of about 70,000 clones, roughly 89% of them appearing once. The sample consisted of unstimulated CD8+ T cells sorted from spleen or lymph node cells, taken before transplant. Receptor source: a human donor who was the organ donor for an intestinal transplant.

The CDR3 bases are TGTGCCAGCAGTTTATATAGCAGCTCTGGGGCCAACGTCCTGACTTTC. Protein: CASSLYSSSGANVLTF. This rearrangement joins TRBV28 to TRBJ2-6; D gene uncertain. The germline CDR1 and CDR2 sequences are MDHEN and SYDVKM. V was clipped by 1 base and J by 0 bases, with 7 bases between them. The CDR3 has 16 residues.

The chain has TRBV5-1 and TRBJ2-2, with D hard to call. The ends were cut back, 4 bases at V and 0 bases at J, with 13 bases in the middle. Germline CDR1 is SGHRS and CDR2 is YFSETQ. There are 16 residues in the CDR3. CDR3 bases: TGCGCCAGCAGCCCGGTACTACTTCCGAACACCGGGGAGCTGTTTTTT. Translation gives CASSPVLLPNTGELFF.

This chain joins TRBV18 and TRBJ2-7; D perhaps matches TRBD2 (5 bases). Germline V gene data show CDR1 as KGHSH and CDR2 as LQKENI. Trimming removed 2 bases at V and 3 bases at J, with 5 bases between. The CDR3 totals 12 residues. In DNA, the CDR3 is TGTGCCAGCTCACCAGGGAGCTACGAGCAGTACGTC. It encodes CASSPGSYEQYV.

CDR3 sequence: CASSLFTGGYNSPLHF. For the CDR3, the DNA is TGTGCCAGCAGTTTATTCACAGGGGGCTATAATTCACCCCTCCACTTT. J is TRBJ1-6 and V is TRBV28; 8 nucleotides line up with TRBD1. The germline V gene has CDR1 MDHEN and CDR2 SYDVKM. J was trimmed by 3 bases and V by 1 base; bases with no gene match: 2. The CDR3 has 16 amino acids. Based on the CDR3 plus reference TRBV28 and TRBJ1-6, the full variable domain is DVKVTQSSRYLVKRTGEKVFLECVQDMDHENMFWYRQDPGLGLRLIYFSYDVKMKEKGDIPEGYSVSREKKERFSLILESASTNQTSMYLCASSLFTGGYNSPLHFGNGTRLTVT.

The V call is TRBV6-1, the J call TRBJ2-7; 8 bases line up with TRBD1. The CDR3 has 13 amino acids. Germline V lookup: CDR1 MNHNS, CDR2 SASEGT. Trimming removed 3 bases from V and 2 bases from J; junction bases left unmatched: 0. This CDR3 is CASSETGAYEQYV. CDR3 coding DNA: TGTGCCAGCAGTGAGACAGGGGCCTACGAGCAGTACGTC.

The chain links TRBV19 to TRBJ1-1; D not resolved. V lost 3 bases to trimming and J lost 8 bases, with 10 bases between them. CDR1 LNHDA and CDR2 SQIVND come from the germline V gene (reference sequence). The CDR3 sequence is 12 residues long. CDR3 region: CASSMGPTEAFF. The CDR3 DNA follows: TGTGCCAGTAGTATGGGCCCTACCGAAGCTTTCTTT.

CDR3 in DNA: TGTGCCAGCAGCTTAGATTCTGCGGGCGAGGCTAGGGAGCAGTACGTC. This sequence encodes CASSLDSAGEAREQYV. The V gene is TRBV7-9, the J gene TRBJ2-7; D is perhaps TRBD2 (5 bases). The germline gives CDR1 SEHNR, CDR2 FQNEAQ (reference sequence). This CDR3 is built from 16 residues. The V gene lost 1 base and the J gene lost 7 bases, with 20 bases spanning the gap.

This chain connects TRBV27 to TRBJ1-2, with 8 bases identical to TRBD1. This CDR3 comprises 14 residues. The germline V gene has CDR1 MNHEY and CDR2 SMNVEV (reference sequence). The ends lost 3 bases at V and 0 bases at J; junction bases unmatched: 0. Written as DNA, the CDR3 is TGTGCCAGCAGTTTGGACAGGGCTAACTATGGCTACACCTTC. Residues: CASSLDRANYGYTF.

As for this clone: One end of the junction varies from germline; a read error may be responsible. The CDR3 DNA reads TGTGCCAGCAAAGACAGGGGGAACAATGAAGCTTTCTTT. It translates to CASKDRGNNEAFF. The chain has TRBV14 and TRBJ1-1, with 9 bases lining up with TRBD1. The length of the CDR3 is 13 residues. Germline V gene lookup returns CDR1 SGHDN and CDR2 FVKESK.

J is TRBJ2-3 and V is TRBV11-2; D possibly corresponds to TRBD2 (6 bases). The CDR3 extends over 15 amino acids. V was shortened by 2 bases and J by 2 bases, with 11 bases between the two germline ends. CDR1 and CDR2 from the germline V gene are SGHAT and FQNNGV. The CDR3 spells CASSLWGENTDTQYF. DNA of the CDR3: TGTGCCAGCAGCTTATGGGGGGAGAACACAGATACGCAGTATTTT.

V is TRBV25-1 and J is TRBJ1-6; the D gene is possibly TRBD1 (6 bases). CDR1 MGHDK and CDR2 SYGVNS come from the germline V gene. CDR3 size: 15 residues. Deletions cut 2 bases from V and 3 bases from J, with 8 bases between. CDR3 protein: CASSERTDYNSPLHF. The CDR3 nucleotides are TGTGCCAGCAGTGAAAGGACAGACTATAATTCACCCCTCCACTTT.

V usage is TRBV9 and J usage is TRBJ2-6, with D unresolved. Trimming shortened V by 3 bases and J by 4 bases, and 20 bases separated the two germline ends. The CDR3 runs 18 residues. The germline CDR1 and CDR2 sequences are SGDLS and YYNGEE. The CDR3 reads CASSARSTGYMGANVLTF. CDR3 nucleotides: TGTGCCAGCAGCGCACGCAGTACGGGTTACATGGGGGCCAACGTCCTGACTTTC.

The chain's CDR3 is CASSVGLAGEQYV. Here the CDR3 DNA reads TGTGCCAGCAGCGTAGGGCTAGCCGGCGAGCAGTACGTC. The chain combines TRBV9 with TRBJ2-7, with a weak D call TRBD2 (5 bases). CDR3 length equals 13 residues. The V gene lost 0 bases and the J gene lost 6 bases, with 10 bases spanning the gap. The V gene's germline CDR1 is SGDLS and CDR2 YYNGEE.

The V and J genes are TRBV28 and TRBJ1-5, with D perhaps matching TRBD1 (5 bases). V lost 0 bases to trimming and J lost 4 bases, with 10 bases between them. The CDR3 has 15 residues. Germline CDR1 is MDHEN and CDR2 is SYDVKM. The chain's CDR3 is CASSLWWQGNQPQHF. CDR3 nucleotides: TGTGCCAGCAGTTTATGGTGGCAGGGAAATCAGCCCCAGCATTTT.

The rearrangement joins TRBV6-5 to TRBJ2-6, with a weak D call TRBD1 (5 bases). V was trimmed by 1 base and J by 4 bases, leaving 11 bases between them. Germline V gene sequence: CDR1 MNHEY, CDR2 SVGAGI. This CDR3 has 16 residues. CDR3 nucleotide sequence: TGTGCCAGCAGTTACTTCCCAGGGCTCGGGGCCAACGTCCTGACTTTC. This translates into CASSYFPGLGANVLTF.

This chain connects TRBV5-6 to TRBJ2-7, with 9 bases aligning to TRBD1. Trimming took 2 bases from V and 3 from J; bases not matched to a gene: 6. The length of the CDR3 is 15 residues. Germline CDR1 and CDR2: SGHDT and YYEEEE. CDR3 coding DNA: TGTGCCAGCAGCTTTGACAGGGGGATAGTCTACGAGCAGTACGTC. This encodes CASSFDRGIVYEQYV.